Below, one T cell receptor (beta chain) is given with its context. V trimming: 2 bases; J trimming: 3 bases; junction bases outside the gene matches: 6. The CDR3 runs 16 residues. The germline gives CDR1 MGHDK, CDR2 SYGVNS. This sample is part of a study of T-cell reconstitution after alpha-beta-depleted transplantation in children. Unique molecular identifiers were incorporated during preparation of the TCRbeta library. One entry per CDR3 protein, called by TCRdb with MiXCR from the PCR reads. In the table there are about 400,000 distinct CDR3 sequences, about a fifth of which are singletons. The clonotype originates from a human donor who donated a stem cell graft to a child with acute myeloid leukemia. The rearrangement uses TRBV25-1 and TRBJ2-1, with TRBD1 matching 8 bases. This sample comprised PBMCs from the stem cell graft donor, obtained from the stem cell graft. The DNA of the CDR3 is TGTGCCAGCAGTGAAATTGGACAGGGTGACTACAATGAGCAGTTCTTC. As protein: CASSEIGQGDYNEQFF. Using reference TRBV25-1 and TRBJ2-1 for the parts outside the CDR3, the full variable domain is EADIYQTPRYLVIGTGKKITLECSQTMGHDKMYWYQQDPGMELHLIHYSYGVNSTEKGDLSSESTVSRIRTEHFPLTLESARPSHTSQYLCASSEIGQGDYNEQFFGPGTRLTVL.